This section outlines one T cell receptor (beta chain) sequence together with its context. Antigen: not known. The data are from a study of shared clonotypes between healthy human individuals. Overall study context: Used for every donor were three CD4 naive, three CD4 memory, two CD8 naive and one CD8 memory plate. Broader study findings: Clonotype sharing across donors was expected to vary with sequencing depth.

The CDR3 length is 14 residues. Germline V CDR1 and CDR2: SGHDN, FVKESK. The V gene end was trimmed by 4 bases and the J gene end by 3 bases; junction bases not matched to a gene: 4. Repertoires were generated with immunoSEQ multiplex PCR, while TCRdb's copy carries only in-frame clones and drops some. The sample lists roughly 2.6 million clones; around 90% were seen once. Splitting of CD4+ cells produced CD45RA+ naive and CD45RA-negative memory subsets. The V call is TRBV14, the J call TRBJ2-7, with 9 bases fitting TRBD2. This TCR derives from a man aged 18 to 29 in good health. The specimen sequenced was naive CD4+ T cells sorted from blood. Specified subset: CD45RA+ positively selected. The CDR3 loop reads CASSPTSGFYEQYF. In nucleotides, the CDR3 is TGTGCCAGCAGCCCGACTAGCGGTTTCTACGAGCAGTACTTC.